This TCR beta chain appears in the sequencing data of a study of T-cell reconstitution after alpha-beta-depleted transplantation in children. For this clonotype: Its antigen is still unknown.

Unique molecular identifiers were incorporated when the TCRbeta library was constructed. MiXCR, applied by TCRdb to the PCR reads, yields one record per CDR3 protein. Here the sample spans roughly 500,000 distinct CDR3 sequences, over 9.5% being singletons. The germline gives CDR1 LGHDT, CDR2 YNNKEL (reference sequence). The CDR3 consists of 11 residues. Trimming cost V 3 bases and J 14 bases, with 8 bases left between them. Notes on the study in general: Where alpha-beta T cells came from about two months after transplant was reportedly several hundred expanded graft clones.

The sequenced sample was PBMCs, obtained before TCRalphabeta/CD19-depleted stem cell transplant. The chain links TRBV3-1 to TRBJ1-6, with D unresolved. The clonotype was recovered from a child aged 2 to 10 with inherited bone marrow failure, due to receive a stem cell transplant. For the CDR3, the DNA is TGTGCCAGCAGCCAGCCCGGGGCCCTCCACTTT. Residues: CASSQPGALHF.